This T cell receptor (beta chain) was captured by sequencing in a study of cytomegalovirus exposure and HLA in healthy donors. This CDR3 has 14 residues. V was clipped by 7 bases and J by 0 bases, with 9 bases between them. Germline V gives CDR1 SNHLY, CDR2 FYNNEI. Study-level findings and limits: First-cohort TCR clusters tended to co-occur in the 120 or so validation repertoires, a later analysis found. In vitro work confirmed that a few CMV-associated chains recognize CMV antigens.

With regard to this clone: What it binds is unknown.

Here immunoSEQ multiplex PCR was the method, and the copy in TCRdb shows in-frame clones only, minus some. The data contain roughly 98,000 clones, about 90% of them singletons. The V and J genes are TRBV2 and TRBJ1-4; maybe TRBD1 (6 bases). This clonotype was sampled from a man between 18 and 35 years old in good health and CMV-seropositive. Sequenced sample: PBMCs. The chain's CDR3 is CASNAGATNEKLFF. CDR3 nucleotide sequence: TGTGCCAGCAATGCAGGGGCAACTAATGAAAAACTGTTTTTT.